This TCR beta chain stems from a study of blood T cell repertoires in COVID-19. At the level of the study: PBMCs, B-cell-depleted T cells, or T cells were the source of the cDNA or gDNA that made up the material.

Germline CDR1 reads MGHRA; CDR2 reads YSYEKL. This CDR3 comprises 18 residues. V was clipped by 0 bases and J by 4 bases, with 19 bases between them. Authors' processing steps: It was from reference gene primer amplification that nucleated cell counts were estimated. Generated by immunoSEQ multiplex PCR, the TCRdb table keeps only in-frame clones and is missing some. V, J and clone size are those of that table, while D and trimming were read from the DNA. The profile covers about 190,000 clones, with roughly 90% appearing a single time and approximately 1.5% taken by the ten largest. The clonotype originates from a man younger than 30 with active or convalescent COVID-19. The rearrangement joins TRBV4-1 to TRBJ1-5; D is possibly TRBD1 (5 bases). The specimen was peripheral blood. CDR3 loop: CASSQDPTRQLSNQPQHF. CDR3 coding DNA: TGCGCCAGCAGCCAAGATCCCACCCGACAGCTTTCAAATCAGCCCCAGCATTTT.